This note documents a single TCR beta chain sequence. At one end the junction does not follow the germline gene, possibly because of a read error. The sample belongs to a study of PD-L1 blockade in urothelial cancer. Overall study context: Per blood sample, T cells had a median of 141,255.

CDR3 size: 14 residues. Germline assignment: CDR1 MNHNY and CDR2 SVGAGI (reference sequence). Noted time point: pretreatment peripheral blood. Urothelial carcinoma in patients was locally advanced or metastatic. Pretreatment and on-treatment samples were taken, numbering 1 to 8 per patient. Into every PCR, synthetic TCR analog templates were spiked. Generated by immunoSEQ multiplex PCR, the TCRdb table keeps only in-frame clones and is missing some. The sample includes over 100,000 clones, approximately 84% of them seen just once. The receptor comes from a man between 45 and 60 years old with urothelial cancer. This material consisted of PBMCs, taken around atezolizumab (anti-PD-L1) treatment. V and J are TRBV6-6 and TRBJ2-2, with D perhaps matching TRBD1 (6 bases). The chain's CDR3 is CASSKGQNTGELFF. CDR3 nucleotide sequence: TGTGCCAGCAGTAAAGGACAGAACACCGGGGAGCTATTTTTT.